The next 17 T cell receptor beta chains were all read from a single sample in a study of T cell repertoires in cytomegalovirus infection. TCRdb redid the calling of the reads with MiXCR, one entry per CDR3 protein. The table shows roughly 630,000 distinct CDR3 sequences, with roughly 26% occurring only once. Specimen: CD8+ T cells from PBMCs. These receptors were collected from a human donor in good health (CMV status not recorded). Some clones in this sample may be carry-over from other donors' samples.

The chain uses TRBV2 and TRBJ2-1; D not certain. V gave up 2 bases and J gave up 0 bases, with 5 bases separating them. This CDR3 region has 14 residues. Germline CDR1 SNHLY, CDR2 FYNNEI. The CDR3 loop reads CASSEHPSYNEQFF. In DNA, the CDR3 is TGTGCCAGCAGTGAACACCCCTCCTACAATGAGCAGTTCTTC.

This chain uses TRBV3-1 with TRBJ1-2; D remains ambiguous. The CDR3 loop spans 13 amino acids. CDR1 and CDR2 (germline): LGHDT, YNNKEL (reference sequence). V shed 0 bases and J shed 1 base, with 3 bases lying between them. The CDR3 protein is CASSQENNYGYTF. The CDR3 DNA is TGTGCCAGCAGCCAAGAGAATAACTATGGCTACACCTTC.

This clonotype was counted only a few times. This chain connects TRBV12-3 or TRBV12-4 to TRBJ2-3; TRBD2 aligns across 8 bases. The CDR3 totals 15 residues. V was pared by 2 bases and J by 2 bases, with 3 bases of the junction left unmatched. In DNA form, the CDR3 reads TGTGCCAGCAGTTTACAAGCGGGGGACACAGATACGCAGTATTTT. This codes for CASSLQAGDTDTQYF.

This clonotype showed up just a few times. The CDR3 reads CASSSMGFLYEQYV. The DNA for the CDR3 is TGTGCCAGCAGTTCGATGGGGTTTCTCTACGAGCAGTACGTC. This chain links TRBV6-2 or TRBV6-3 with TRBJ2-7; D not resolved. CDR3 length: 14 amino acids. The germline V and J ends were trimmed by 4 bases and 3 bases, with 13 bases remaining between them. In germline, CDR1 is MNHEY, CDR2 SVGEGT.

The chain recombines TRBV29-1 with TRBJ2-2; tentatively, D is TRBD2 (6 bases). CDR1 is SQVTM and CDR2 is ANQGSEA in the germline V gene. V dropped 0 bases and J dropped 5 bases, with 10 bases sitting between them. The CDR3 spans 14 residues. CDR3 bases: TGCAGCGTTGAAGATCTCGCGGGGACCGGGGAGCTGTTTTTT. Its translation: CSVEDLAGTGELFF.

Ten or more counts support this clonotype. This chain uses TRBV7-8 with TRBJ1-4; 11 bases line up with TRBD1. There are 16 residues in the CDR3. Germline CDR1 reads SGHVS; CDR2 reads FQNEAQ. V lost 1 base and J lost 8; bases outside the gene matches: 6. CDR3 coding DNA: TGTGCCAGCAGCTTAGGAGGACAGGGGGCGGTCGAAAAACTGTTTTTT. Translation: CASSLGGQGAVEKLFF.

In its sample, this clonotype was seen many times. In DNA form, the CDR3 reads TGTGCCAGCAGTGGGGACAGGGGGCAGAGGGTAGAGACCCAGTACTTC. Residues: CASSGDRGQRVETQYF. The chain uses TRBV28 and TRBJ2-5; 12 bases align to TRBD1. The CDR3 extends over 16 amino acids. The V gene's germline CDR1 is MDHEN and CDR2 SYDVKM. V was clipped by 5 bases and J by 4 bases; unmatched bases: 8. The variable domain in full, with the rest retrieved from reference TRBV28 and TRBJ2-5, is DVKVTQSSRYLVKRTGEKVFLECVQDMDHENMFWYRQDPGLGLRLIYFSYDVKMKEKGDIPEGYSVSREKKERFSLILESASTNQTSMYLCASSGDRGQRVETQYFGPGTRLLVL.

V is TRBV5-1 and J is TRBJ2-1, with a possible D match to TRBD1 (6 bases). Trimming shortened V by 4 bases and J by 8 bases, and 16 bases separated the two germline ends. The V gene's germline CDR1 is SGHRS and CDR2 YFSETQ. CDR3 size: 14 residues. The chain's CDR3 is CASSPRDTLHEQFF. Here the CDR3 DNA reads TGCGCCAGCAGCCCCCGGGACACCCTACATGAGCAGTTCTTC.

In this sample, this clonotype turned up a few times. This chain links TRBV20-1 with TRBJ1-2; a weak D match, TRBD1 (5 bases). V lost 0 bases to trimming and J lost 7 bases, with 12 bases between them. CDR3 length: 13 amino acids. Germline CDR1 DFQATT, CDR2 SNEGSKA (reference sequence). CDR3 region: CSAREKAGPGYTF. CDR3 nucleotides: TGCAGTGCTAGAGAGAAGGCAGGGCCTGGCTACACCTTC.

This clonotype has ten or more counts. This chain uses TRBV7-2 with TRBJ2-1, with TRBD1 identical over 10 bases. Germline values: CDR1 SGHTA, CDR2 FQGNSA. J was trimmed by 0 bases and V by 6 bases; bases with no gene match: 8. The CDR3 covers 17 residues. CDR3 residues: CASSLPDRGISYNEQFF. The CDR3 DNA is TGTGCCAGCAGTTTACCGGACAGGGGGATCTCCTACAATGAGCAGTTCTTC.

This clonotype was detected a few times. Here the CDR3 reads CASSVETGHNEQFF. In nucleotides, the CDR3 is TGTGCCAGCAGCGTAGAAACAGGGCACAATGAGCAGTTCTTC. This chain connects TRBV9 to TRBJ2-1; tentatively, D is TRBD1 (6 bases). The germline CDR1 and CDR2 sequences are SGDLS and YYNGEE. V was cut by 0 bases and J by 5 bases, with 9 bases left in between. The CDR3 runs to 14 residues.

Note on this clonotype: A read error may explain this, as a much larger clone is one base away. CDR3 bases: TGTGCCAGCGCCCCCGGGGACCGAGGGACTTACGAGCAGTGCTTC. Its translation: CASAPGDRGTYEQCF. The rearrangement joins TRBV7-8 to TRBJ2-7, with D perhaps TRBD2 (6 bases). This CDR3 spans 15 amino acids. Germline CDR1 reads SGHVS; CDR2 reads FQNEAQ.

The gene calls are TRBV7-9 and TRBJ1-6; 11 bases are a match to TRBD1. CDR1 is SEHNR, CDR2 FQNEAQ, per germline (reference sequence). V trimming: 3 bases; J trimming: 16 bases; junction bases outside the gene matches: 14. The CDR3 is 16 residues long. The CDR3 DNA reads as TGTGCCAGCAGCTTTGCCCTGGACAGGGGGCTGGTGGCTCTCCACTTT. It specifies CASSFALDRGLVALHF.

The V call is TRBV27, the J call TRBJ1-2; D not certain. Germline V CDR1 and CDR2: MNHEY, SMNVEV (reference sequence). This CDR3 has 11 residues. Trimming removed 8 bases from V and 8 bases from J, with 12 bases in between. CDR3 DNA sequence: TGTGCCAGCGGATCACAGCGGGGCTACACCTTC. Protein: CASGSQRGYTF.

In its sample, this clonotype was seen many times. The chain recombines TRBV14 with TRBJ2-3; D is possibly TRBD1 or TRBD2 (6 bases each). Trimming pared 4 bases from V and 0 bases from J, leaving 14 bases between. This CDR3 contains 16 residues. Germline-derived CDR1 and CDR2 are SGHDN and FVKESK. CDR3 in amino acids: CASSPGRGASTDTQYF. The CDR3 DNA is TGTGCCAGCAGCCCCGGAAGGGGGGCTAGCACAGATACGCAGTATTTT.

This clonotype was seen more than once but under ten times. The chain has TRBV7-9 and TRBJ2-1, with TRBD1 matching over 9 bases. This CDR3 has 15 residues. The V segment lost 6 bases and the J segment 8 bases; nucleotides outside the gene matches: 11. Germline V lookup: CDR1 SEHNR, CDR2 FQNEAQ (reference sequence). For the CDR3, the DNA is TGTGCCAGCAGTTCCGGACAGGGGCCCACCGATGAGCAGTTCTTC. It specifies CASSSGQGPTDEQFF.

This clonotype was observed a few times. The gene calls are TRBV6-6 and TRBJ2-2, with 8 positions matching TRBD1. V lost 6 bases and J lost 6; bases outside the gene matches: 12. CDR1 and CDR2 from the germline V gene are MNHNY and SVGAGI (reference sequence). The length of the CDR3 is 16 residues. The CDR3 DNA reads TGTGCCAGCAGACCGAGGGACAGGACCGATCCCGGGGAGCTGTTTTTT. It yields the protein CASRPRDRTDPGELFF.